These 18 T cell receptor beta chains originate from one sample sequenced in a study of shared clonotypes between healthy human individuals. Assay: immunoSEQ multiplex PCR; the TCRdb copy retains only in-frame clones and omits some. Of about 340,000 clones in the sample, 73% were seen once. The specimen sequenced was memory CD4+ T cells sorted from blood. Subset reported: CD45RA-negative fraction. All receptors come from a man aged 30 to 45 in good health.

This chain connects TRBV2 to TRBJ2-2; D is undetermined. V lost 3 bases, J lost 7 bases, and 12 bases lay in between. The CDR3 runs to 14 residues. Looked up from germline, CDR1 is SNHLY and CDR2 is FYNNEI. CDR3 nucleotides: TGTGCCAGCAGTGAGGACGGTATTTACGGGGAGCTGTTTTTT. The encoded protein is CASSEDGIYGELFF.

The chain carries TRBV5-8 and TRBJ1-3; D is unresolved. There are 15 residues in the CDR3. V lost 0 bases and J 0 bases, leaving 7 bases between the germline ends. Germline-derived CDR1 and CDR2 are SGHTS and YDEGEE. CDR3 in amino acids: CASSLGRNSGNTIYF. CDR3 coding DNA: TGTGCCAGCAGCTTGGGACGGAACTCTGGAAACACCATATATTTT.

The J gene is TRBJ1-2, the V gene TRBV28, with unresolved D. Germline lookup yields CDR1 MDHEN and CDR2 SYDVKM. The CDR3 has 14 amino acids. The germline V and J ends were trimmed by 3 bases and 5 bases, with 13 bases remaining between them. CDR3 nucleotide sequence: TGTGCCAGCAGTTTTCCTGGGCAAGGGTATGGCTACACCTTC. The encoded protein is CASSFPGQGYGYTF.

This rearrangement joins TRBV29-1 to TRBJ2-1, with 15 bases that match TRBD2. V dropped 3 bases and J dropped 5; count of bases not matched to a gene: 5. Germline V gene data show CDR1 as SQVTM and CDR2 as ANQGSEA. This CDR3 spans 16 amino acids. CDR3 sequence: CSVDGGLAGGNNEQFF. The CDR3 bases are TGCAGCGTTGATGGGGGACTAGCGGGAGGAAACAATGAGCAGTTCTTC.

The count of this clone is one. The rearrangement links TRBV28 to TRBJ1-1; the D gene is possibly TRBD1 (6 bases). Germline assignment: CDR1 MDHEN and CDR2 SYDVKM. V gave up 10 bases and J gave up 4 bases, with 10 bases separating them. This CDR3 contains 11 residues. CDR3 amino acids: CATEQGTEAFF. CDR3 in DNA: TGTGCCACCGAACAGGGCACTGAAGCTTTCTTT. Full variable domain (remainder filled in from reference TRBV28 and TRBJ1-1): DVKVTQSSRYLVKRTGEKVFLECVQDMDHENMFWYRQDPGLGLRLIYFSYDVKMKEKGDIPEGYSVSREKKERFSLILESASTNQTSMYLCATEQGTEAFFGQGTRLTVV.

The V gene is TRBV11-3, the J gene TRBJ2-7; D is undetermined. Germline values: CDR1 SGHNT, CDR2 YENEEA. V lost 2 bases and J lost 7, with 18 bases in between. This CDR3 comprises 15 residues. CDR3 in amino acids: CASSLFLRPGREQYF. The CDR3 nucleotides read TGTGCCAGCAGCTTATTTTTGAGACCGGGCAGAGAGCAGTACTTC.

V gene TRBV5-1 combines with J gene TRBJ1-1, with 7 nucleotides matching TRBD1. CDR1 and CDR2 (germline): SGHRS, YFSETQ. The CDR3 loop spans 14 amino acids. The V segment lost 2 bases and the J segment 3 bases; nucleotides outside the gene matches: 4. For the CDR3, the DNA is TGCGCCAGCAGCTTTGTCCAGGGGGACACTGAAGCTTTCTTT. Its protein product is CASSFVQGDTEAFF.

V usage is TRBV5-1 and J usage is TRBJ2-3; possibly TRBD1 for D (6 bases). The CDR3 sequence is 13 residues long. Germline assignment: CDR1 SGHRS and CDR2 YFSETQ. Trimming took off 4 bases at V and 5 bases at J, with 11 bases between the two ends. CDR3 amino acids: CASSVQGQDTQYF. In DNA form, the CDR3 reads TGCGCCAGCAGCGTACAGGGTCAAGATACGCAGTATTTT.

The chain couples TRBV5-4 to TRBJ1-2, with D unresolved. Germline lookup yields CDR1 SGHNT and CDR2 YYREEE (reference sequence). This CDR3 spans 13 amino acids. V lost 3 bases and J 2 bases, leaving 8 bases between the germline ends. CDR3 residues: CASSSQYNYGYTF. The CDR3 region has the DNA TGTGCCAGCAGCTCGCAGTACAACTATGGCTACACCTTC.

The chain's CDR3 is CASSGGAKNIQYF. As DNA, the CDR3 is TGTGCCAGCAGCGGAGGTGCCAAAAACATTCAGTACTTC. This chain connects TRBV7-2 to TRBJ2-4; a weak D match, TRBD2 (5 bases). CDR3 length: 13 amino acids. CDR1 is SGHTA and CDR2 is FQGNSA in the germline V gene. Between the trimmed V and J ends, which lost 5 bases and 1 base, there was a span of 6 bases.

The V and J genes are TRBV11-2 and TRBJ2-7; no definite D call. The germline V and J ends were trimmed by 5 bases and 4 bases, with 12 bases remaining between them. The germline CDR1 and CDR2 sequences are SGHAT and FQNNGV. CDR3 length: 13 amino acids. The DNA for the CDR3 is TGTGCCAGCAGCCCGATTCGCGTTTACGAGCAGTACTTC. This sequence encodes CASSPIRVYEQYF.

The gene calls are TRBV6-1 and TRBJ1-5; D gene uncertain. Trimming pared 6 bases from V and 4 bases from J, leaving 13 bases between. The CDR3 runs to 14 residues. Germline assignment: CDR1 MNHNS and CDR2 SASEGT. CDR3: CASRAGPTNQPQHF. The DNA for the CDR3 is TGTGCCAGCAGAGCCGGGCCTACGAATCAGCCCCAGCATTTT.

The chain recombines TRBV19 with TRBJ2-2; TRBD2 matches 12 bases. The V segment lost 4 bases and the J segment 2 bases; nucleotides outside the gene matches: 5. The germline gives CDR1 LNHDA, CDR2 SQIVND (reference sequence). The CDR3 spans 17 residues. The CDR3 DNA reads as TGTGCCAGTAGTACAAGACTAGCGGGAGTAAACACCGGGGAGCTGTTTTTT. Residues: CASSTRLAGVNTGELFF.

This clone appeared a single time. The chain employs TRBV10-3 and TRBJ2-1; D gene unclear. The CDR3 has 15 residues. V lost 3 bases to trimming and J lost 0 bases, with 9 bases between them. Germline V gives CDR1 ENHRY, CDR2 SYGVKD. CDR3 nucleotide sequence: TGTGCCATCAGTGACAGTCAATACTCCTACAATGAGCAGTTCTTC. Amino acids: CAISDSQYSYNEQFF.

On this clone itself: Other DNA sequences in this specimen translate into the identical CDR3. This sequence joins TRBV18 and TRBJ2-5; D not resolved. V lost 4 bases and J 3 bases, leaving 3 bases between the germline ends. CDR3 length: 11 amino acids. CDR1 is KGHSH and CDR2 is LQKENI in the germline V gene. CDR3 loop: CASSLKETQYF. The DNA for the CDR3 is TGTGCCAGCTCACTTAAAGAGACCCAGTACTTC.

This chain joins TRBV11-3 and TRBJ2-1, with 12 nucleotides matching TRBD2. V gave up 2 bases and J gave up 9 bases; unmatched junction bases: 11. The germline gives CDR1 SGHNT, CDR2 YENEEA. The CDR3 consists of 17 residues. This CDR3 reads CASSLRLAGVPTTEQFF. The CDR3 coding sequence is TGTGCCAGCAGCTTAAGACTAGCGGGAGTGCCTACAACTGAGCAGTTCTTC.

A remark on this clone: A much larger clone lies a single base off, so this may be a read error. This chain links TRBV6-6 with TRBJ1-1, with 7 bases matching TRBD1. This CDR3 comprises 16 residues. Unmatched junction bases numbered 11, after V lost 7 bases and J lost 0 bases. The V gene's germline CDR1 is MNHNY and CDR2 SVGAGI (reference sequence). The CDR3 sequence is CASIQITGEVNTEAFF. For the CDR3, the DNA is TGTGCCAGCATCCAAATTACAGGGGAGGTGAACACTGAAGCTTTCTTT.

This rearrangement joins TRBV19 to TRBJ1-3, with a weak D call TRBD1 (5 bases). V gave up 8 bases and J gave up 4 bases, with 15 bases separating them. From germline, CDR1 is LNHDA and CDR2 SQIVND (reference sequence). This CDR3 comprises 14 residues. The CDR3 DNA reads TGTGCCAGTTCGCAGGGCCTCGGGGGAAACACCATATATTTT. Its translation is CASSQGLGGNTIYF.